This record concerns one T cell receptor beta chain sequence. Antigen unknown. The entry originates in a study of T cell responses to AZD1222 COVID-19 vaccine. The table came from immunoSEQ multiplex PCR; TCRdb's copy has only in-frame clones and leaves some out. The table lists about 150,000 clones, 85% to 95% of them singletons, with about 1.4% in the top ten. V was clipped by 4 bases and J by 4 bases; unmatched bases: 6. The CDR3 is 15 residues long. Germline V gene lookup returns CDR1 MGHRA and CDR2 YSYEKL. Study-wide points: Only a handful of individuals given AZD1222 were seropositive at baseline. White British donors predominated, females outnumbered males, and clonal diversity was possibly underestimated. In all cases, repertoires were sampled only after the peak T cell response.

The J gene is TRBJ1-2, the V gene TRBV4-1, with 10 bases identical to TRBD1. The material was peripheral blood, obtained 28 days after the second AZD1222 dose. This TCR came from an adult who received the AZD1222 COVID-19 vaccine. The DNA for the CDR3 is TGCGCCAGCAGCCGCCGGGACAGGGGCGGCTATGGCTACACCTTC. It encodes CASSRRDRGGYGYTF.